This T cell receptor (beta chain) comes out of a study of T cell clones after liver transplantation. With 0 bases removed from V and 7 bases from J, the gap between germline ends came to 16 bases. CDR3 length: 16 amino acids. Per germline, CDR1 KGHSH and CDR2 LQKENI. The method was immunoSEQ multiplex PCR; TCRdb's version includes in-frame clones alone and lacks a portion of them. The sample records tens of thousands of clones, 80% being singletons. This clonotype was obtained from a human patient who received a liver transplant. The graft donor may account for some of the T cells. The rearrangement links TRBV18 to TRBJ1-5, with D hard to call. The sequences come from CD4+ T cells from blood, collected 12 months after liver transplant. CDR3 nucleotides: TGTGCCAGCTCACCACCAAACACGGGCGCCCAACAGCCCCAGCATTTT. This encodes CASSPPNTGAQQPQHF.